Listed below are T cell receptor beta chains from one sample, sequenced in a study of blood T cell repertoires in COVID-19. Some clones are missing from TCRdb's copy, which holds only in-frame ones; the method was immunoSEQ multiplex PCR. The table includes 70,000 to 75,000 clones, roughly 76% detected once. Specimen: peripheral blood. These receptors came from a woman in her seventies with acute or convalescent COVID-19. The CDR3 runs from the conserved cysteine through the conserved F or W. Fields, in order: J gene, V gene, D gene, clone size, CDR3 protein, CDR3 DNA. The D gene is left open where the match is weak. The size entry is marked missing in some rows and otherwise reads once, few, many or a size class.

J: TRBJ1-3; V: TRBV5-6; D: -; size: -; CDR3: CASGSSGNTIYF; DNA: TGTGCCAGCGGCAGCTCTGGAAACACCATATATTTT
J: TRBJ2-7; V: TRBV6-6; D: -; size: -; CDR3: CASSYRGGQTYEQYF; DNA: TGTGCCAGCAGTTATCGGGGGGGACAGACCTACGAGCAGTACTTC
J: TRBJ2-2; V: TRBV27; D: -; size: -; CDR3: CASRDGGTNTGELFF; DNA: TGTGCCAGCAGGGACGGCGGGACGAACACCGGGGAGCTGTTTTTT
J: TRBJ2-7; V: TRBV5-4; D: -; size: -; CDR3: CASSLGGYEQYF; DNA: TGTGCCAGCAGCTTGGGCGGCTACGAGCAGTACTTC
J: TRBJ2-1; V: TRBV2; D: TRBD2; size: -; CDR3: CASTPLAGGYNEQFF; DNA: TGTGCCAGCACGCCTCTAGCGGGAGGGTACAATGAGCAGTTCTTC
J: TRBJ1-6; V: TRBV6-1; D: -; size: -; CDR3: CASSEARVSSPLHF; DNA: TGTGCCAGCAGTGAAGCGCGAGTTTCCTCACCCCTCCACTTT
J: TRBJ2-6; V: TRBV27; D: -; size: few; CDR3: CASSLVQGKVLTF; DNA: TGTGCCAGCAGTTTAGTCCAGGGGAAGGTCCTGACTTTC
J: TRBJ1-2; V: TRBV6-5; D: TRBD1; size: -; CDR3: CASSYLQGLLGGYTF; DNA: TGTGCCAGCAGTTACCTACAGGGGCTCCTCGGTGGCTACACCTTC
J: TRBJ1-2; V: TRBV12-2; D: -; size: once; CDR3: CASRPRTGGSPNYGYTF; DNA: TGTGCAAGTCGCCCCCGGACAGGGGGCTCGCCTAACTATGGCTACACCTTC
J: TRBJ2-1; V: TRBV6-5; D: -; size: -; CDR3: CASRNRGNLNEQFF; DNA: TGTGCCAGCAGAAACCGAGGGAATCTCAATGAGCAGTTCTTC
J: TRBJ2-7; V: TRBV5-1; D: -; size: few; CDR3: CASSRVRDEQYF; DNA: TGCGCCAGCAGCCGAGTGCGGGACGAGCAGTACTTC
J: TRBJ2-7; V: TRBV7-9; D: TRBD2; size: once; CDR3: CASSFGLAVSYEQYF; DNA: TGTGCCAGCAGCTTCGGACTAGCGGTCTCCTACGAGCAGTACTTC
J: TRBJ2-3; V: TRBV9; D: TRBD1; size: -; CDR3: CASSVDGQGADTQYF; DNA: TGTGCCAGCAGCGTAGATGGACAGGGTGCAGATACGCAGTATTTT
J: TRBJ2-2; V: TRBV2; D: TRBD1; size: -; CDR3: CASSLYRGETGELFF; DNA: TGTGCCAGCAGTCTGTACAGGGGGGAGACCGGGGAGCTGTTTTTT
J: TRBJ2-7; V: TRBV29-1; D: -; size: -; CDR3: CSVPGQFVYEQYF; DNA: TGCAGCGTGCCCGGACAGTTCGTCTACGAGCAGTACTTC
J: TRBJ2-3; V: TRBV13; D: -; size: large; CDR3: CASSRAPTDTQYF; DNA: TGTGCCAGCAGCCGCGCTCCCACAGATACGCAGTATTTT
J: TRBJ2-7; V: TRBV21-1; D: -; size: -; CDR3: CASSKSGGDFSYEQYF; DNA: TGTGCCAGCAGCAAATCTGGCGGGGACTTCTCCTACGAGCAGTACTTC
J: TRBJ1-1; V: TRBV28; D: -; size: -; CDR3: CASTRPGGTEAFF; DNA: TGTGCCAGCACCCGCCCCGGGGGCACTGAAGCTTTCTTT
J: TRBJ2-1; V: TRBV28; D: -; size: -; CDR3: CASSFQRSYNEQFF; DNA: TGTGCCAGCAGTTTCCAGCGTTCCTACAATGAGCAGTTCTTC
J: TRBJ2-2; V: TRBV19; D: TRBD2; size: -; CDR3: CASSIPPAGGDTGELFF; DNA: TGTGCCAGTAGTATACCCCCTGCGGGAGGGGACACCGGGGAGCTGTTTTTT
J: TRBJ2-5; V: TRBV5-1; D: -; size: -; CDR3: CASSLAGGANNGETQYF; DNA: TGCGCCAGCAGCTTGGCCGGCGGGGCGAATAATGGGGAGACCCAGTACTTC
J: TRBJ1-4; V: TRBV6-4; D: TRBD1; size: few; CDR3: CEDRDNEKLFF; DNA: TGTGAGGACAGGGATAATGAAAAACTGTTTTTT
J: TRBJ1-1; V: TRBV6-6; D: -; size: -; CDR3: CASSYRGDTEAFF; DNA: TGTGCCAGCAGTTACAGGGGCGACACTGAAGCTTTCTTT
J: TRBJ2-7; V: TRBV27; D: TRBD1; size: -; CDR3: CASSPRTGRHEQYF; DNA: TGTGCCAGCAGTCCACGGACAGGGAGGCACGAGCAGTACTTC
J: TRBJ1-5; V: TRBV9; D: -; size: -; CDR3: CASSGHDNQPQHF; DNA: TGTGCCAGCAGCGGACACGACAATCAGCCCCAGCATTTT
J: TRBJ2-3; V: TRBV9; D: -; size: -; CDR3: CASSVGGQVTDTQYF; DNA: TGTGCCAGCAGCGTAGGGGGGCAGGTTACGGATACGCAGTATTTT
J: TRBJ1-1; V: TRBV18; D: TRBD1; size: few; CDR3: CASSLGQGGNTEAFF; DNA: TGTGCCAGCTCACTGGGACAGGGTGGGAACACTGAAGCTTTCTTT
J: TRBJ2-7; V: TRBV7-2; D: TRBD2; size: -; CDR3: CASSFSGSREQYF; DNA: TGTGCCAGCAGCTTTAGCGGGAGTCGCGAGCAGTACTTC
J: TRBJ1-2; V: TRBV6-5; D: TRBD1; size: -; CDR3: CASRGTGLGGYTF; DNA: TGTGCCAGCAGGGGGACAGGCCTCGGGGGCTACACCTTC
J: TRBJ2-1; V: TRBV18; D: TRBD1; size: -; CDR3: CASSTGQGAREQFF; DNA: TGTGCCAGCTCAACGGGACAGGGGGCGAGGGAGCAGTTCTTC
J: TRBJ1-5; V: TRBV30; D: -; size: -; CDR3: CAWSGDSLSREPQHF; DNA: TGTGCCTGGAGTGGGGACTCCTTATCTCGGGAGCCCCAGCATTTT
J: TRBJ2-3; V: TRBV5-1; D: TRBD2; size: -; CDR3: CASSLVASGTSTDTQYF; DNA: TGCGCCAGCAGCTTGGTGGCTAGCGGGACGAGCACAGATACGCAGTATTTT
J: TRBJ1-2; V: TRBV7-9; D: -; size: -; CDR3: CASSRAQDYTF; DNA: TGTGCCAGCAGCCGCGCCCAGGACTACACCTTC
J: TRBJ2-7; V: TRBV15; D: -; size: -; CDR3: CATSDIFYEQYF; DNA: TGTGCCACCAGCGACATATTCTACGAGCAGTACTTC
J: TRBJ1-3; V: TRBV15; D: TRBD1; size: -; CDR3: CATSKGQGADGNTIYF; DNA: TGTGCCACCAGCAAAGGCCAGGGGGCGGATGGAAACACCATATATTTT
J: TRBJ2-6; V: TRBV6-1; D: -; size: -; CDR3: CASSEGLFSGANVLTF; DNA: TGTGCCAGCAGTGAGGGACTTTTCTCTGGGGCCAACGTCCTGACTTTC
J: TRBJ2-1; V: TRBV5-1; D: -; size: -; CDR3: CASSLDNYNEQFF; DNA: TGCGCCAGCAGCTTGGATAACTACAATGAGCAGTTCTTC
J: TRBJ2-7; V: TRBV10-2; D: TRBD1; size: -; CDR3: CASSEVGGTGYF; DNA: TGCGCCAGCAGTGAGGTAGGGGGGACAGGGTACTTC
J: TRBJ2-2; V: TRBV3-1/TRBV3-2; D: -; size: -; CDR3: CASSPRGTGELFF; DNA: TGTGCCAGCAGCCCCAGGGGAACCGGGGAGCTGTTTTTT
J: TRBJ1-2; V: TRBV13; D: TRBD1; size: -; CDR3: CASSSGQGGYGYTF; DNA: TGTGCCAGCAGCAGCGGACAGGGTGGCTATGGCTACACCTTC
J: TRBJ1-2; V: TRBV5-4; D: TRBD1; size: -; CDR3: CASSFGQGPGYTF; DNA: TGTGCCAGCAGCTTCGGACAGGGGCCTGGCTACACCTTC
J: TRBJ2-5; V: TRBV29-1; D: -; size: -; CDR3: CSVRHLSKTQYF; DNA: TGCAGCGTTCGACACCTTAGTAAGACCCAGTACTTC
J: TRBJ1-3; V: TRBV3-1/TRBV3-2; D: -; size: few; CDR3: CASSHRGYTIYF; DNA: TGTGCCAGCAGCCACCGCGGATACACCATATATTTT
J: TRBJ2-7; V: TRBV2; D: TRBD1; size: -; CDR3: CASRTGINSYEQYF; DNA: TGTGCCAGCAGGACAGGGATTAACTCCTACGAGCAGTACTTC
J: TRBJ2-1; V: TRBV11-3; D: TRBD2; size: -; CDR3: CASSLGGSSDNEQFF; DNA: TGTGCCAGCAGCTTAGGCGGGAGCAGCGACAATGAGCAGTTCTTC
J: TRBJ1-5; V: TRBV10-3; D: TRBD1; size: few; CDR3: CAIGGQGSQPQHF; DNA: TGTGCCATCGGGGGACAGGGGAGTCAGCCCCAGCATTTT
J: TRBJ1-2; V: TRBV3-1/TRBV3-2; D: -; size: -; CDR3: CASSQDSGGYTF; DNA: TGTGCCAGCAGCCAAGATAGCGGTGGCTACACCTTC
J: TRBJ1-1; V: TRBV19; D: TRBD1; size: few; CDR3: CASSIIRGQAITEAFF; DNA: TGTGCCAGTAGTATAATCCGCGGACAGGCCATCACTGAAGCTTTCTTT
J: TRBJ1-2; V: TRBV7-2; D: -; size: many; CDR3: CASSPRHPPNYGYTF; DNA: TGTGCCAGCAGCCCGAGGCACCCACCCAACTATGGCTACACCTTC
J: TRBJ2-2; V: TRBV19; D: -; size: -; CDR3: CASSFDSRANTGELFF; DNA: TGTGCCAGTAGTTTTGACTCCAGGGCCAACACCGGGGAGCTGTTTTTT
J: TRBJ2-3; V: TRBV12-5; D: TRBD1; size: -; CDR3: CASGLERQGGDTQYF; DNA: TGTGCTAGTGGTTTGGAAAGACAGGGGGGAGATACGCAGTATTTT
J: TRBJ1-2; V: TRBV7-2; D: TRBD1; size: -; CDR3: CASSLGQGQGYTF; DNA: TGTGCCAGCAGCCTGGGACAGGGGCAGGGCTACACCTTC
J: TRBJ2-5; V: TRBV24-1; D: -; size: -; CDR3: CATSGSGGLSDPPETQYF; DNA: TGTGCCACCAGTGGTTCCGGGGGGCTAAGCGATCCCCCAGAGACCCAGTACTTC
J: TRBJ2-5; V: TRBV4-1; D: TRBD2; size: -; CDR3: CASSQDPPTSGRALETQYF; DNA: TGCGCCAGCAGCCAAGATCCCCCGACTAGCGGGAGGGCCTTAGAGACCCAGTACTTC
J: TRBJ1-2; V: TRBV3-1/TRBV3-2; D: TRBD1; size: -; CDR3: CASSHGQGNGYTF; DNA: TGTGCCAGCAGCCATGGACAGGGGAATGGCTACACCTTC
J: TRBJ1-2; V: TRBV28; D: TRBD1; size: -; CDR3: CASSTWTGGYGYTF; DNA: TGTGCCAGCAGTACATGGACAGGGGGCTATGGCTACACCTTC
J: TRBJ1-1; V: TRBV5-1; D: TRBD1; size: -; CDR3: CASTPRPGQGQAFF; DNA: TGCGCCAGCACCCCCAGACCGGGACAGGGACAAGCTTTCTTT